The TCR beta chain described here comes from a study of T cells in Graves' hyperthyroidism and ophthalmopathy. The CDR3 length is 16 residues. After removal of 4 bases from V and 9 bases from J, the junction contained 7 bases not matched to a gene. Germline values: CDR1 KGHDR, CDR2 SFDVKD. It was RNA transcripts that yielded the amplified TCR beta CDR3 regions. Initially, a first-round RT-PCR of the TCR CDR3 employed the HTBI primer set. MiXCR was run by TCRdb on the multiplex PCR reads, yielding one entry per CDR3 protein. The table includes approximately 600,000 distinct CDR3 sequences, about 20% detected once.

Sequencing input: blood. The chain combines TRBV24-1 with TRBJ2-1; TRBD2 matches 14 bases. The TCR was taken from a man aged 25-40 years with Graves' ophthalmopathy. The CDR3 DNA reads TGTGCCACCAGTGACCGAGGGACTAGCGGGAGATCTGAGCAGTTCTTC. Translated, it gives CATSDRGTSGRSEQFF.